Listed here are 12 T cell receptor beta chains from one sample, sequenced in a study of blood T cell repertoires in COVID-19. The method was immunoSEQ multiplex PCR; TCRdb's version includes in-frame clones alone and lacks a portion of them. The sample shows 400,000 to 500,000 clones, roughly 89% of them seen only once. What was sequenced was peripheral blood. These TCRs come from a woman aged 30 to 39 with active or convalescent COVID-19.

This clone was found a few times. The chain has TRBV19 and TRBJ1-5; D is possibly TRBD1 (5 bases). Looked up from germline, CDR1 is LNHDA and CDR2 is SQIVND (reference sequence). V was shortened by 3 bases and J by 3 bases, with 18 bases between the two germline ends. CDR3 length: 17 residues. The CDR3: CASSIRPVDRTNQPQHF. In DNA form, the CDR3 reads TGTGCCAGTAGTATCAGACCCGTCGACAGAACCAATCAGCCCCAGCATTTT.

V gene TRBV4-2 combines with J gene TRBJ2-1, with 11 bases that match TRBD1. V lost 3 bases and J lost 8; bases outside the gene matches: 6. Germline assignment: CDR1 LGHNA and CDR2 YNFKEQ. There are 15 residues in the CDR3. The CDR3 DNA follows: TGTGCCAGCAGCCAGCGGGACAGGGGGAGGGATGAGCAGTTCTTC. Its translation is CASSQRDRGRDEQFF.

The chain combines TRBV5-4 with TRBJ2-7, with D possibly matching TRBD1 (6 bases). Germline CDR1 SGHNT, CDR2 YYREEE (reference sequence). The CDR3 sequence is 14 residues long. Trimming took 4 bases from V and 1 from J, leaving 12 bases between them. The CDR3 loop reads CASSHSDRSYEQYF. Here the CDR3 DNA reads TGTGCCAGCAGCCACTCGGACAGATCCTACGAGCAGTACTTC.

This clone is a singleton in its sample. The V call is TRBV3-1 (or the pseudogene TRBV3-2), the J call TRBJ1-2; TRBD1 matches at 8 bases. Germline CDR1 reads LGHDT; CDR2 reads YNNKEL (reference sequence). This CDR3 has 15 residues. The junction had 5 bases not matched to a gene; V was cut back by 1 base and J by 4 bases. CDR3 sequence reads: CASSQGQGRIYGYTF. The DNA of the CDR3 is TGTGCCAGCAGCCAAGGACAGGGGAGAATCTATGGCTACACCTTC.

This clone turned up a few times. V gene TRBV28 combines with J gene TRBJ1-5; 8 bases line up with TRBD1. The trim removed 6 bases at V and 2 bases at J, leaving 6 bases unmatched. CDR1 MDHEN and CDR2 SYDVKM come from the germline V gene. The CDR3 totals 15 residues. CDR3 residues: CASSRSTGGNQPQHF. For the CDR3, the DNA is TGTGCCAGCAGCCGTTCGACAGGGGGCAATCAGCCCCAGCATTTT.

The DNA for the CDR3 is TGTGCCAGCAGTGCGGACAGGGGCGTGAAGAATTCACCCCTCCACTTT. Its protein product is CASSADRGVKNSPLHF. The gene calls are TRBV27 and TRBJ1-6; 9 bases line up with TRBD1. The CDR3 covers 16 residues. Germline CDR1 and CDR2: MNHEY and SMNVEV (reference sequence). Trimming removed 5 bases from V and 7 bases from J; junction bases left unmatched: 9.

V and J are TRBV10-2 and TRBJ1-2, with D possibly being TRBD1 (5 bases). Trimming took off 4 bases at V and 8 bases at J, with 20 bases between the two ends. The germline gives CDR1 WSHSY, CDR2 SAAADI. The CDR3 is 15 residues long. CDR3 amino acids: CASSANYGPGEGYTF. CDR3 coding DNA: TGCGCCAGCAGTGCCAACTATGGACCGGGGGAAGGCTACACCTTC.

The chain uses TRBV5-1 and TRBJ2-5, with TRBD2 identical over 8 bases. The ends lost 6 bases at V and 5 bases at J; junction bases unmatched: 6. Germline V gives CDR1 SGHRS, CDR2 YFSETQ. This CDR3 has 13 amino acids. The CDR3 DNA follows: TGCGCCAGCAATTCTAGCGGGTCGGAGACCCAGTACTTC. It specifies CASNSSGSETQYF.

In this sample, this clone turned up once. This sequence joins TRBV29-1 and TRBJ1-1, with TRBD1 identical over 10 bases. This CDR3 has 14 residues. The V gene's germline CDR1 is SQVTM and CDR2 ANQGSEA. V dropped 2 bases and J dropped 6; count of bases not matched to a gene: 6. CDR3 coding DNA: TGCAGCGTTGAAACCGGGACAGGGGTTCCTGAAGCTTTCTTT. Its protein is CSVETGTGVPEAFF.

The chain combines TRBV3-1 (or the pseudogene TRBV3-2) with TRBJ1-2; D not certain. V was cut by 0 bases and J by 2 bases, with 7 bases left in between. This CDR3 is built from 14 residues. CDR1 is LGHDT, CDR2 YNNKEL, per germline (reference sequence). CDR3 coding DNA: TGTGCCAGCAGCCAAGACAGTTCCAACTATGGCTACACCTTC. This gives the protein CASSQDSSNYGYTF.

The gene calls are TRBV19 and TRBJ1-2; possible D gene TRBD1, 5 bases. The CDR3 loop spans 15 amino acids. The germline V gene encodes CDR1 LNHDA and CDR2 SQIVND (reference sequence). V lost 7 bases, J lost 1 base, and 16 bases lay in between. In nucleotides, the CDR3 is TGTGCCAGTATACCGTTCGGGGGTAATAACTATGGCTACACCTTC. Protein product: CASIPFGGNNYGYTF.

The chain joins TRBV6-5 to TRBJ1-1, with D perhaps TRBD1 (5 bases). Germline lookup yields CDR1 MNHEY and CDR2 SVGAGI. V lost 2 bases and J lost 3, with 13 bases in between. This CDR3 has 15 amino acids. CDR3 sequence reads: CASSYARGSDTEAFF. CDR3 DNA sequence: TGTGCCAGCAGTTACGCGCGGGGCTCGGACACTGAAGCTTTCTTT.